This T cell receptor beta chain derives from a study of blood T cell repertoires in COVID-19. Study at large: The cDNA or gDNA used as material had been derived from T cells, B-cell-depleted T cells, or PBMCs.

Here immunoSEQ multiplex PCR was the method, and the copy in TCRdb shows in-frame clones only, minus some. The sample has 180,000 or so clones; around 80% are singletons. The germline V gene encodes CDR1 SGHDN and CDR2 FVKESK. The V and J ends lost 4 bases and 5 bases, in that order; junction bases with no gene match: 5. The CDR3 sequence is 13 residues long. Sequenced sample: peripheral blood. This rearrangement joins TRBV14 to TRBJ2-7; 7 bases agree with TRBD2. This sequence was found in a woman in her 70s with acute or convalescent COVID-19. CDR3 region: CASSPGLVNEQYF. The CDR3 nucleotides are TGTGCCAGCAGCCCTGGACTAGTGAACGAGCAGTACTTC.